This TCR beta chain was documented in a study of blood T cell repertoires in COVID-19. Study summary: From the United States, Italy and Spain came samples of acute and convalescent COVID-19.

TCRdb's copy holds only in-frame clones and misses some; the assay was immunoSEQ multiplex PCR. This sample yields over 400,000 clones, of which 70% to 90% are seen a single time; about 8.2% belongs to the top ten. Only one count was recorded for this clone. The germline CDR1 and CDR2 sequences are MNHEY and SVGAGI. The CDR3 spans 14 residues. V dropped 7 bases and J dropped 6; count of bases not matched to a gene: 8. The material sequenced was peripheral blood. The sequence was collected from a woman between 50 and 59 years old with COVID-19, enrolled during active disease. The chain uses TRBV6-5 and TRBJ2-2; 7 bases are a match to TRBD1. For the CDR3, the DNA is TGTGCCAGCATCGGGGACAGAGGACCCGGGGAGCTGTTTTTT. This sequence encodes CASIGDRGPGELFF.